Each of the 15 T cell receptor beta chains below was sequenced from the same sample in a study of blood T cell repertoires in COVID-19. Sequencing used immunoSEQ multiplex PCR; TCRdb keeps in-frame clones, though not all of them. Here the sample spans 350,000 or so clones, over 85% being singletons. The sample was peripheral blood. Receptors were obtained from a woman aged 55-70 years with COVID-19, enrolled during active disease.

The CDR3 nucleotides are TGTGCCACCGCTTGGGGACAGGGGCCGCCCTACGAGCAGTACTTC. It translates to CATAWGQGPPYEQYF. The chain has TRBV2 and TRBJ2-7, with 10 bases lining up with TRBD1. The V gene end was trimmed by 10 bases and the J gene end by 2 bases; junction bases not matched to a gene: 11. The CDR3 spans 15 residues. CDR1 is SNHLY and CDR2 is FYNNEI in the germline V gene. Full variable domain (missing parts from reference TRBV2 and TRBJ2-7): EPEVTQTPSHQVTQMGQEVILRCVPISNHLYFYWYRQILGQKVEFLVSFYNNEISEKSEIFDDQFSVERPDGSNFTLKIRSTKLEDSAMYFCATAWGQGPPYEQYFGPGTRLTVT.

The rearrangement uses TRBV4-1 and TRBJ1-5, with 11 bases that match TRBD1. The V segment lost 0 bases and the J segment 6 bases; nucleotides outside the gene matches: 19. CDR3 length equals 21 residues. Germline-derived CDR1 and CDR2 are MGHRA and YSYEKL. The CDR3 DNA is TGCGCCAGCAGCCAAGACGGGAGGGGAGGACAGGGGGCGAGGTTTGGTCAGCCCCAGCATTTT. Translated, it gives CASSQDGRGGQGARFGQPQHF.

The V gene is TRBV7-2, the J gene TRBJ2-7; D unresolved. This CDR3 region has 13 residues. CDR1 is SGHTA and CDR2 is FQGNSA in the germline V gene. V was cut by 2 bases and J by 2 bases, with 7 bases left in between. The CDR3 spells CASSLLAAYEQYF. DNA for the CDR3: TGTGCCAGCAGCTTACTTGCAGCCTACGAGCAGTACTTC.

This sequence joins TRBV27 and TRBJ2-2; 15 bases match TRBD2. The CDR3 spans 17 residues. V was pared by 7 bases and J by 2 bases, with 5 bases of the junction left unmatched. The germline CDR1 and CDR2 sequences are MNHEY and SMNVEV (reference sequence). Written as DNA, the CDR3 is TGTGCCAGCACTGGACTAGCGGGGGGGAAAAACACCGGGGAGCTGTTTTTT. Translating gives CASTGLAGGKNTGELFF.

V and J are TRBV6-1 and TRBJ2-1; 9 nucleotides align to TRBD1. Per germline, CDR1 MNHNS and CDR2 SASEGT. The CDR3 extends over 13 amino acids. Trimming took 7 bases from V and 8 from J; bases not matched to a gene: 6. CDR3: CASIPGQGYEQFF. The CDR3 DNA reads as TGTGCCAGCATCCCGGGACAGGGCTATGAGCAGTTCTTC.

Here the CDR3 reads CASSAGLAGAADTQYF. The CDR3 DNA sequence: TGTGCCAGCAGCGCCGGACTAGCGGGGGCGGCAGATACGCAGTATTTT. The V call is TRBV9, the J call TRBJ2-3; 13 positions match TRBD2. Germline-derived CDR1 and CDR2 are SGDLS and YYNGEE. The CDR3 totals 16 residues. V lost 3 bases and J lost 4; bases outside the gene matches: 5.

The chain has TRBV6-5 and TRBJ2-5; D ambiguous. The ends were cut back, 0 bases at V and 5 bases at J, with 10 bases in the middle. There are 14 residues in the CDR3. CDR1 and CDR2 from the germline V gene are MNHEY and SVGAGI. The DNA for the CDR3 is TGTGCCAGCAGTTACTCCTATCTCACCGAGACCCAGTACTTC. This translates into CASSYSYLTETQYF.

The chain is built from TRBV5-4 and TRBJ1-1; D unclear. Deletions cut 4 bases from V and 4 bases from J, with 17 bases between. Germline lookup yields CDR1 SGHNT and CDR2 YYREEE (reference sequence). The CDR3 is made up of 15 amino acids. DNA for the CDR3: TGTGCCAGCAGCCTGCCCCTCCCCGGGGTCACTGAAGCTTTCTTT. It translates to CASSLPLPGVTEAFF.

This clone was detected once. This chain links TRBV4-2 with TRBJ1-2; D possibly corresponds to TRBD1 (6 bases). The CDR3 spans 14 residues. V dropped 0 bases and J dropped 8 bases, with 13 bases sitting between them. In germline, CDR1 is LGHNA, CDR2 YNFKEQ. The CDR3 loop is CASSQDSEQGGYTF. The CDR3 DNA sequence: TGTGCCAGCAGCCAAGACTCGGAACAGGGCGGCTACACCTTC.

The chain carries TRBV7-9 and TRBJ1-1; 10 nucleotides line up with TRBD1. V was pared by 5 bases and J by 7 bases, with 16 bases of the junction left unmatched. Germline assignment: CDR1 SEHNR and CDR2 FQNEAQ (reference sequence). CDR3 size: 17 residues. The CDR3: CASSRTGTGEGRGEAFF. In DNA, the CDR3 is TGTGCCAGCAGCCGCACCGGGACAGGGGAGGGGAGAGGTGAAGCTTTCTTT.

The V gene is TRBV5-4, the J gene TRBJ2-1; 13 bases fit TRBD2. The trim removed 4 bases at V and 8 bases at J, leaving 6 bases unmatched. Per germline, CDR1 SGHNT and CDR2 YYREEE (reference sequence). The CDR3 contains 15 residues. CDR3 residues: CASSPGGLAGYEQFF. The CDR3 bases are TGTGCCAGCAGCCCGGGGGGACTAGCGGGGTATGAGCAGTTCTTC.

This clone was detected only once. The V and J genes are TRBV11-2 and TRBJ1-4, with a tentative D call TRBD1 (6 bases). This CDR3 contains 14 residues. Trimming pared 6 bases from V and 5 bases from J, leaving 13 bases between. CDR1 and CDR2 from the germline V gene are SGHAT and FQNNGV. The CDR3: CASRPGRGNEKLFF. In nucleotides, the CDR3 is TGTGCCAGCAGGCCGGGCAGGGGAAATGAAAAACTGTTTTTT.

This clone appeared once. The chain couples TRBV24-1 to TRBJ1-2; no clear D gene. V gave up 2 bases and J gave up 0 bases, with 6 bases separating them. CDR3 length equals 14 residues. Germline V gene sequence: CDR1 KGHDR, CDR2 SFDVKD. CDR3 DNA sequence: TGTGCCACCAGTGATTATTCGGCTAACTATGGCTACACCTTC. Protein sequence: CATSDYSANYGYTF.

V is TRBV6-6 and J is TRBJ1-5; 8 positions agree with TRBD1. The CDR3 loop spans 15 amino acids. The J segment lost 7 bases and the V segment lost 0 bases, leaving 5 bases of the junction unmatched. Germline V gives CDR1 MNHNY, CDR2 SVGAGI (reference sequence). As DNA, the CDR3 is TGTGCCAGCAGTTACTCGGACAGGGTGGAACAGCCCCAGCATTTT. It encodes CASSYSDRVEQPQHF.

V usage is TRBV5-1 and J usage is TRBJ2-3; weak D call: TRBD2 (6 bases). V gave up 4 bases and J gave up 5 bases, with 14 bases separating them. The CDR3 totals 14 residues. Germline V gives CDR1 SGHRS, CDR2 YFSETQ. The CDR3 DNA sequence: TGCGCCAGCAGCGGATGGGACTCGCGAGATACGCAGTATTTT. It yields the protein CASSGWDSRDTQYF.